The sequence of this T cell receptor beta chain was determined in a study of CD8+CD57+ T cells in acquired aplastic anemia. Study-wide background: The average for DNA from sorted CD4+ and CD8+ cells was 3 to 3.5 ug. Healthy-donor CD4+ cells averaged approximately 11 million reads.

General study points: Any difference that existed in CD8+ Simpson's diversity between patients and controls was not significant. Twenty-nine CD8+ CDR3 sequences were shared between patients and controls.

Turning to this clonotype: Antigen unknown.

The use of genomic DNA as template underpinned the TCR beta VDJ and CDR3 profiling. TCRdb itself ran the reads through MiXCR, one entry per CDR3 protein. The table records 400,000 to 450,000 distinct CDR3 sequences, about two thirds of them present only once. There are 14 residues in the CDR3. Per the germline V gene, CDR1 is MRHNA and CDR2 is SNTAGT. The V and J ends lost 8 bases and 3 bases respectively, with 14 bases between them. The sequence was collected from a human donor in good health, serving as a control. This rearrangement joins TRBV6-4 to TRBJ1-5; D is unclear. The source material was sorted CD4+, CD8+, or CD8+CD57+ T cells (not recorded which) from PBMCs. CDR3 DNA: TGTGCCAGCTCCCTGCGGGAATACAATCAGCCCCAGCATTTT. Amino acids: CASSLREYNQPQHF.